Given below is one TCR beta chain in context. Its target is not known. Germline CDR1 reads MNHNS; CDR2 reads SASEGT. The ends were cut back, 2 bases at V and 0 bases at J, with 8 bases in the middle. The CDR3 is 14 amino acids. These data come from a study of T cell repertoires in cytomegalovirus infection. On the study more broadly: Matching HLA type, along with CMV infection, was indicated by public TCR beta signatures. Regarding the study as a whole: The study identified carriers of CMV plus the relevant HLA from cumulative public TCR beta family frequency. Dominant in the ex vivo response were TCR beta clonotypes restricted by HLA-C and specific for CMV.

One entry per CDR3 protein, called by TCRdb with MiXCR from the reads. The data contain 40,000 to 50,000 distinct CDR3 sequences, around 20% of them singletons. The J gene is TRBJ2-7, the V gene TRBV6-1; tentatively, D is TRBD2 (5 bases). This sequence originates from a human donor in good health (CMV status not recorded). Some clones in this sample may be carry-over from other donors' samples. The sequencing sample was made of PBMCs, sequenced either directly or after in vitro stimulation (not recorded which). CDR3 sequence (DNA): TGTGCCAGCAGTGAAACCCTAGCCTCCTACGAGCAGTACTTC. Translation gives CASSETLASYEQYF.